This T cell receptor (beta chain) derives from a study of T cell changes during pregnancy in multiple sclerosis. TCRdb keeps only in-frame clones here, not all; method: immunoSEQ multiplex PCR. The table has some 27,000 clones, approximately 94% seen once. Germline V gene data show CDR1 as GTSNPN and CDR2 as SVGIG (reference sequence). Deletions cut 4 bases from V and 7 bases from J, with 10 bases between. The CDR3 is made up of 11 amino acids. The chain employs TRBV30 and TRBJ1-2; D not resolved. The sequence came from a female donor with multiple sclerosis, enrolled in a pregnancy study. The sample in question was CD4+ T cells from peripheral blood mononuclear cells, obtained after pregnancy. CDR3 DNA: TGTGCCTGGACCGGTTCTTCTGGCTACACCTTC. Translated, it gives CAWTGSSGYTF.